The rows below give T cell receptor beta chains drawn from one sample of a study of T cells and Merkel cell carcinoma outcomes. TCRdb keeps only in-frame clones here, not all; method: immunoSEQ multiplex PCR. The profile shows 10,000 to 15,000 clones, about 95% of them singletons. Sequenced: tumor tissue from Merkel cell carcinoma. The receptors originated from a human donor with Merkel cell carcinoma. Both conserved end residues are part of each CDR3. A D gene is named only where the DNA matches it firmly. Expanded clones are given a class, and other clones once, few, many or no size at all.

.	.	TRBJ2-3	TRBV20-1	CSAPRVDTQYF	TGCAGTGCTCCCAGGGTAGATACGCAGTATTTT
.	.	TRBJ1-1	TRBV11-1	CASSFGGGTEAFF	TGTGCCAGCAGCTTCGGTGGGGGGACTGAAGCTTTCTTT
.	.	TRBJ2-7	TRBV30	CAWSGRVFVYEQYF	TGTGCCTGGAGTGGCAGGGTATTCGTCTACGAGCAGTACTTC
.	TRBD1	TRBJ2-1	TRBV7-9	CASSLTGGPYNEQFF	TGTGCCAGCAGCTTAACAGGGGGACCCTACAATGAGCAGTTCTTC
.	TRBD2	TRBJ2-2	TRBV11-2	CASSPPGTTNTGELFF	TGTGCCAGCAGCCCGCCCGGGACTACAAACACCGGGGAGCTGTTTTTT
.	.	TRBJ2-7	TRBV7-2	CASAQEASYEQYF	TGTGCCAGCGCCCAGGAGGCCTCCTACGAGCAGTACTTC
.	TRBD2	TRBJ2-1	TRBV9	CASSVTSGSYNEQFF	TGTGCCAGCAGCGTTACTAGCGGATCCTACAATGAGCAGTTCTTC
.	.	TRBJ2-7	TRBV5-1	CASSAGVPTSYEQYF	TGCGCCAGCAGCGCAGGGGTGCCGACGTCCTACGAGCAGTACTTC
.	.	TRBJ2-5	TRBV27	CASSYRETQYF	TGTGCCAGCAGTTATCGGGAGACCCAGTACTTC
.	.	TRBJ2-1	TRBV20-1	CSARALVTQFF	TGCAGTGCTAGAGCATTAGTAACCCAGTTCTTC
.	.	TRBJ1-1	TRBV11-3	CASSLSGNTEAFF	TGTGCCAGCAGCTTATCAGGGAACACTGAAGCTTTCTTT
.	.	TRBJ1-4	TRBV20-1	CSARSLEKLFF	TGCAGTGCTAGATCCCTAGAAAAACTGTTTTTT
.	TRBD2	TRBJ2-1	TRBV7-8	CASSPLYGTSGSLSYNEQFF	TGTGCCAGCAGCCCGCTCTATGGGACTAGCGGGAGCCTTTCCTACAATGAGCAGTTCTTC
once	TRBD1	TRBJ1-3	TRBV7-2	CASSFQPGQSGNTIYF	TGTGCCAGCAGCTTCCAACCGGGACAGTCCGGAAACACCATATATTTT
.	TRBD2	TRBJ2-7	TRBV27	CASSQRLAGVREQYF	TGTGCCAGCAGTCAAAGACTAGCGGGAGTGAGGGAGCAGTACTTC
.	.	TRBJ2-2	TRBV19	CASWTGSRATGELFF	TGTGCCAGTTGGACCGGATCTCGAGCTACCGGGGAGCTGTTTTTT
.	.	TRBJ1-2	TRBV14	CASSQGWLLYGYTF	TGTGCCAGCAGCCAAGGGTGGTTACTCTATGGCTACACCTTC
.	.	TRBJ1-5	TRBV5-6	CASSLQNQPQHF	TGTGCCAGCAGCTTACAAAATCAGCCTCAGCATTTT
once	TRBD2	TRBJ2-3	TRBV5-1	CASSLRLAGTSTDTQYF	TGCGCCAGCAGCTTGAGACTAGCGGGGACTAGCACAGATACGCAGTATTTT
.	.	TRBJ2-5	TRBV18	CASSPPTSGTVTQYF	TGTGCCAGCTCACCACCGACCTCCGGGACTGTGACCCAGTACTTC
.	TRBD1	TRBJ2-3	TRBV7-3	CASSPMGTATDTQYF	TGTGCCAGCAGCCCCATGGGGACAGCCACAGATACGCAGTATTTT
.	TRBD1	TRBJ1-1	TRBV6-1	CASSERQGRTEAFF	TGTGCCAGCAGTGAGAGACAGGGAAGAACTGAAGCTTTCTTT
.	.	TRBJ1-2	TRBV6-1	CASSERVRGYTF	TGTGCCAGCAGTGAACGTGTTCGTGGCTACACCTTC
.	.	TRBJ1-1	TRBV5-4	CASTLGRANTEAFF	TGTGCCAGCACCCTCGGCAGGGCTAACACTGAAGCTTTCTTT
.	.	TRBJ1-4	TRBV30	CAWSVAGPGEKLFF	TGTGCCTGGAGTGTAGCAGGTCCCGGCGAAAAACTGTTTTTT
.	TRBD2	TRBJ2-7	TRBV19	CASSRVTSGRNKQYF	TGTGCCAGTAGTAGGGTGACTAGCGGGAGAAACAAGCAGTACTTC
once	.	TRBJ2-2	TRBV5-1	CASSLLTNTGELFF	TGCGCCAGCAGCTTGCTGACGAACACCGGGGAGCTGTTTTTT
.	TRBD1	TRBJ1-1	TRBV6-4	CASSVTGGTNTEAFF	TGTGCCAGCAGTGTTACAGGGGGAACCAACACTGAAGCTTTCTTT
.	.	TRBJ2-6	TRBV18	CASSPFGKTGIVSGANVLTF	TGTGCCAGCTCACCGTTCGGTAAAACAGGGATAGTGTCTGGGGCCAACGTCCTGACTTTC
.	.	TRBJ2-7	TRBV6-5	CASSFQGGDEQYF	TGTGCCAGCAGTTTCCAGGGTGGTGACGAGCAGTACTTC
.	TRBD1	TRBJ1-1	TRBV10-3	CAIKLGGDRNTEAFF	TGTGCCATCAAATTAGGCGGGGACAGGAACACTGAAGCTTTCTTT
.	.	TRBJ1-1	TRBV7-8	CASSRGGVAFF	TGTGCCAGCAGCCGCGGGGGGGTAGCTTTCTTT
.	TRBD2	TRBJ2-3	TRBV4-1	CASSQDLAGGTSNTQYF	TGCGCCAGCAGCCAAGACCTAGCGGGAGGGACCTCAAATACGCAGTATTTT
.	TRBD1	TRBJ2-5	TRBV19	CASNRDGTGGETQYF	TGTGCCAGCAATCGCGACGGAACAGGGGGTGAGACCCAGTACTTC
.	.	TRBJ1-2	TRBV20-1	CSASPSYGYTF	TGCAGTGCCTCGCCTAGTTATGGCTACACCTTC
.	.	TRBJ2-3	TRBV9	CASSATGTHTDTQYF	TGTGCCAGCAGCGCCACCGGGACCCACACAGATACGCAGTATTTT
.	.	TRBJ1-1	TRBV14	CASSPWVSRMNTEAFF	TGTGCCAGCAGCCCTTGGGTTTCCCGCATGAACACTGAAGCTTTCTTT
.	TRBD1	TRBJ2-3	TRBV5-1	CASSLTGGSDTQYF	TGCGCCAGCAGCTTGACAGGGGGCTCAGATACGCAGTATTTT
.	.	TRBJ2-3	TRBV7-8	CASSGLSKDTQYF	TGTGCCAGCAGCGGACTGTCCAAGGATACGCAGTATTTT
.	.	TRBJ2-7	TRBV7-8	CASSLPRTQAYEQYF	TGTGCCAGCAGCTTACCAAGGACTCAAGCCTACGAGCAGTACTTC
.	TRBD1	TRBJ2-7	TRBV9	CASSATGTGNYEQYF	TGTGCCAGCAGCGCGACCGGGACAGGGAACTACGAGCAGTACTTC
.	TRBD1	TRBJ1-4	TRBV7-9	CASSKGQGDEKLFF	TGTGCCAGCAGCAAGGGACAGGGGGATGAAAAACTGTTTTTT
.	TRBD1	TRBJ1-1	TRBV28	CASSVDRGRMNTEAFF	TGTGCTAGCAGTGTTGACAGGGGGCGGATGAACACTGAAGCTTTCTTT
.	TRBD1	TRBJ2-7	TRBV5-4	CASSHGQGLTTSYEQYF	TGTGCCAGCAGCCACGGACAGGGTTTGACTACCAGCTACGAGCAGTACTTC
.	TRBD1	TRBJ1-4	TRBV5-6	CASSLLGQGNEKLFF	TGTGCCAGCAGCTTGCTGGGACAGGGAAATGAAAAACTGTTTTTT
.	.	TRBJ2-3	TRBV6-5	CASSYVSGGTDTQYF	TGTGCCAGCAGTTACGTGTCGGGCGGCACAGATACGCAGTATTTT
.	.	TRBJ2-7	TRBV28	CASNTNVSYEQYF	TGTGCCAGCAATACTAACGTCTCCTACGAGCAGTACTTC
.	TRBD2	TRBJ2-1	TRBV9	CASSVEREAEEQFF	TGTGCCAGCAGCGTCGAGCGGGAGGCGGAGGAGCAGTTCTTC